This TCR beta chain was documented in a study of blood T cell repertoires in COVID-19. Whole-study context: PBMCs, B-cell-depleted T cells, or T cells provided the cDNA or gDNA that made up the material.

Profiled with immunoSEQ multiplex PCR; TCRdb holds only in-frame clones, not every one. This table holds hundreds of thousands of clones, 75% to 90% found once. Living in under 30 US areas, the participants were between roughly 18 and 95 years of age. Resolution of symptoms, clearance, or two negative PCRs was present in recovered Cohort 3 donors. The V and J ends lost 8 bases and 2 bases, in that order; junction bases with no gene match: 5. CDR1 SNHLY and CDR2 FYNNEI come from the germline V gene. CDR3 size: 13 residues. The table lists this clone with a count of one. V and J are TRBV2 and TRBJ2-5; 7 bases are shared with TRBD1. Sample: PBMCs or T cells enriched from blood (not recorded which). This receptor was taken from a woman aged 45 to 65 who had recovered from COVID-19. CDR3 amino acids: CASGGQRQETQYF. For the CDR3, the DNA is TGTGCCAGCGGGGGACAGCGACAAGAGACCCAGTACTTC.